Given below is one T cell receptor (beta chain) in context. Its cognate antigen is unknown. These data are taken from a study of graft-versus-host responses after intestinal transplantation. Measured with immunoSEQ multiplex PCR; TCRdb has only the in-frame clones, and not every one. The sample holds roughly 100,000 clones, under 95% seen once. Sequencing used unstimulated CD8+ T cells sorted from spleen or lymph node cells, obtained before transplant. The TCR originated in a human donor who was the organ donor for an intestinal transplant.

The CDR3 coding sequence is TGTGCCAGCAGTGTATCGACAGACCACACCGGGGAGCTGTTTTTT. Its protein product is CASSVSTDHTGELFF. The V and J genes are TRBV6-4 and TRBJ2-2; a possible D gene is TRBD1 (5 bases). Germline lookup yields CDR1 MRHNA and CDR2 SNTAGT. The CDR3 has 15 amino acids. Trimming cost V 4 bases and J 3 bases, with 12 bases left between them.